Below, 24 T cell receptor beta chains from the same sample are listed, as sequenced in a study of OX40 agonist ivuxolimab in advanced cancers. Data came from immunoSEQ multiplex PCR; TCRdb stores just in-frame clones and leaves some out. This sample carries over 25,000 clones, approximately 85% of them seen once, and the ten largest clones take approximately 50%. Sample: CD4+ or CD8+ T cells sorted from blood, taken in a trial of the OX40 agonist ivuxolimab. Receptors were obtained from an adult with an advanced solid tumor such as melanoma, head and neck, liver or kidney cancer.

The CDR3 nucleotides read TGTGCCAGCAGCTTGTTCAGGGCTGAATCACCCCTCCACTTT. It yields the protein CASSLFRAESPLHF. V and J are TRBV5-5 and TRBJ1-6; D possibly corresponds to TRBD1 (5 bases). V lost 1 base and J lost 10, with 12 bases in between. Germline lookup yields CDR1 SGHKS and CDR2 YYEKEE (reference sequence). This CDR3 has 14 amino acids. The variable domain in full, completed from reference TRBV5-5 and TRBJ1-6, reads DAGVTQSPTHLIKTRGQQVTLRCSPISGHKSVSWYQQVLGQGPQFIFQYYEKEERGRGNFPDRFSARQFPNYSSELNVNALLLGDSALYLCASSLFRAESPLHFGNGTRLTVT.

The rearrangement uses TRBV10-3 and TRBJ2-5; D is uncertain. Trimming pared 5 bases from V and 2 bases from J, leaving 12 bases between. Germline V gives CDR1 ENHRY, CDR2 SYGVKD. This CDR3 is built from 14 residues. The CDR3 spells CAISPSGSQETQYF. The CDR3 DNA sequence: TGTGCCATCAGTCCCTCGGGTTCTCAAGAGACCCAGTACTTC.

The V and J genes are TRBV19 and TRBJ2-1; TRBD1 is a possible D gene (6 bases). Per the germline V gene, CDR1 is LNHDA and CDR2 is SQIVND (reference sequence). The CDR3 extends over 15 amino acids. Trimming shortened V by 3 bases and J by 0 bases, and 9 bases separated the two germline ends. The CDR3 DNA sequence: TGTGCCAGTAGTATCGAGGGGGACTCCTACAATGAGCAGTTCTTC. It is translated as CASSIEGDSYNEQFF.

The genes are TRBV4-2 and TRBJ2-5; 7 bases match TRBD2. The CDR3 covers 16 residues. CDR1 and CDR2 from the germline V gene are LGHNA and YNFKEQ. The V segment lost 5 bases and the J segment 2 bases; nucleotides outside the gene matches: 11. In nucleotides, the CDR3 is TGTGCCAGCAGCGTAGAGAGCGGGGCGGTTCAAGAGACCCAGTACTTC. Protein product: CASSVESGAVQETQYF.

The CDR3 DNA reads TGCGCCAGCAGCCAAGTTTACAGTATGAACACTGAAGCTTTCTTT. It codes for CASSQVYSMNTEAFF. V and J are TRBV4-3 and TRBJ1-1; D call uncertain. The V and J ends lost 1 base and 0 bases respectively, with 9 bases between them. The CDR3 runs to 15 residues. Germline V lookup: CDR1 LGHNA, CDR2 YSLEER.

The chain employs TRBV7-8 and TRBJ1-3; D is unresolved. CDR1 SGHVS and CDR2 FQNEAQ come from the germline V gene. V lost 4 bases to trimming and J lost 2 bases, with 9 bases between them. The CDR3 has 14 residues. CDR3 amino acids: CASSSGPAGNTIYF. The CDR3 DNA follows: TGTGCCAGCAGCTCCGGGCCGGCTGGAAACACCATATATTTT.

V gene TRBV20-1 combines with J gene TRBJ2-1; D remains unclear. Germline V gene data show CDR1 as DFQATT and CDR2 as SNEGSKA (reference sequence). The CDR3 spans 10 residues. V was clipped by 3 bases and J by 10 bases, with 7 bases between them. The CDR3 DNA sequence: TGCAGTGCTAGTTACGTGGAGCAGTTCTTC. Protein product: CSASYVEQFF.

The rearrangement uses TRBV6-5 and TRBJ2-5, with 7 bases that match TRBD1. The CDR3 extends over 15 amino acids. The V and J ends lost 0 bases and 1 base, in that order; junction bases with no gene match: 2. Germline V gene data show CDR1 as MNHEY and CDR2 as SVGAGI. The DNA of the CDR3 is TGTGCCAGCAGTTACTCGACAGGGACCCAAGAGACCCAGTACTTC. Its protein product is CASSYSTGTQETQYF.

This chain uses TRBV11-1 with TRBJ2-7; 9 nucleotides line up with TRBD1. V gave up 4 bases and J gave up 2 bases; unmatched junction bases: 3. The CDR3 has 14 amino acids. CDR1 is SGHAT, CDR2 FQDESV, per germline (reference sequence). This CDR3 is CASSWGQGPYEQYF. CDR3 coding DNA: TGTGCCAGCAGCTGGGGACAGGGACCCTACGAGCAGTACTTC.

This chain's CDR3 is CASSGYGGRTEAFF. The DNA of the CDR3 is TGTGCCAGCAGTGGATACGGAGGGCGGACTGAAGCTTTCTTT. This chain uses TRBV27 with TRBJ1-1, with D unresolved. The CDR3 sequence is 14 residues long. Germline CDR1 MNHEY, CDR2 SMNVEV (reference sequence). V lost 5 bases and J 5 bases, leaving 15 bases between the germline ends.

V is TRBV15 and J is TRBJ1-5, with 9 bases fitting TRBD1. Germline V gene lookup returns CDR1 LNHNV and CDR2 YYDKDF (reference sequence). The V segment lost 0 bases and the J segment 4 bases; nucleotides outside the gene matches: 4. The CDR3 has 16 residues. As DNA, the CDR3 is TGTGCCACCAGCAGAGATTTGGGGACAGGGAATCAGCCCCAGCATTTT. This translates into CATSRDLGTGNQPQHF.

The rearrangement joins TRBV2 to TRBJ1-5, with 8 nucleotides matching TRBD1. This CDR3 has 17 residues. The germline V gene has CDR1 SNHLY and CDR2 FYNNEI. V gave up 3 bases and J gave up 1 base; unmatched junction bases: 8. CDR3 nucleotides: TGTGCCAGCAGTGACCAGGGGGCGGGTATAAGCAATCAGCCCCAGCATTTT. Translating it yields CASSDQGAGISNQPQHF.

Only a few counts were recorded for this clone. The V and J genes are TRBV2 and TRBJ1-6, with 8 bases matching TRBD1. The V gene's germline CDR1 is SNHLY and CDR2 FYNNEI. CDR3 length: 13 amino acids. V dropped 8 bases and J dropped 11; count of bases not matched to a gene: 8. CDR3 nucleotide sequence: TGTGCCAGCGGGACAGGCCTCGCGGCACCCCTCCACTTT. As protein: CASGTGLAAPLHF. Full variable domain (rest looked up from reference TRBV2 and TRBJ1-6): EPEVTQTPSHQVTQMGQEVILRCVPISNHLYFYWYRQILGQKVEFLVSFYNNEISEKSEIFDDQFSVERPDGSNFTLKIRSTKLEDSAMYFCASGTGLAAPLHFGNGTRLTVT.

This chain connects TRBV4-1 to TRBJ2-7; 8 positions match TRBD1. Trimming removed 4 bases from V and 5 bases from J; junction bases left unmatched: 10. CDR3 length equals 15 residues. The germline gives CDR1 MGHRA, CDR2 YSYEKL. CDR3 bases: TGCGCCAGCAGCCGAATGACAGGGGAAGTGAACGAGCAGTACTTC. Translating it yields CASSRMTGEVNEQYF.

CDR3 bases: TGCAGCGTTGATTTGCGGGGAAATTACAATGAGCAGTTCTTC. As protein: CSVDLRGNYNEQFF. The chain carries TRBV29-1 and TRBJ2-1; D might be TRBD2 (6 bases). The CDR3 loop spans 14 amino acids. The V gene lost 3 bases and the J gene lost 4 bases, with 13 bases spanning the gap. Germline V gene data show CDR1 as SQVTM and CDR2 as ANQGSEA.

The rearrangement joins TRBV30 to TRBJ2-3; no firm D call. Trimming stripped 5 bases from V and 3 bases from J, with 6 bases between. The CDR3 extends over 11 amino acids. The germline V gene encodes CDR1 GTSNPN and CDR2 SVGIG (reference sequence). The CDR3 DNA sequence: TGTGCCTGGGCCGAAACAGATACGCAGTATTTT. Translation: CAWAETDTQYF.

The CDR3 DNA sequence: TGTGCCAGCAGTGACCAGGGGGCTTCTGGAAACACCATATATTTT. Its translation is CASSDQGASGNTIYF. The rearrangement uses TRBV27 and TRBJ1-3; TRBD1 agrees at 8 bases. CDR3 size: 15 residues. V was clipped by 5 bases and J by 1 base; unmatched bases: 4. From germline, CDR1 is MNHEY and CDR2 SMNVEV (reference sequence).

With regard to this clone: The identical CDR3 is also encoded by other nucleotide sequences in the sample. The chain is built from TRBV27 and TRBJ1-1; D may be TRBD1 (5 bases). The CDR3 spans 14 residues. Trimming left V 1 base short and J 2 bases short, with 8 bases between. Germline V gene lookup returns CDR1 MNHEY and CDR2 SMNVEV (reference sequence). The CDR3 is CASSLWGGNTEAFF. The CDR3 DNA is TGTGCCAGCAGTTTATGGGGGGGAAACACTGAAGCTTTCTTT.

The J gene is TRBJ1-2, the V gene TRBV6-5; 9 nucleotides line up with TRBD1. Germline assignment: CDR1 MNHEY and CDR2 SVGAGI. The CDR3 totals 16 residues. V trimming: 4 bases; J trimming: 0 bases; junction bases outside the gene matches: 6. The CDR3 bases are TGTGCCAGCAGTTCGGGACAGGGCCCAGCTAACTATGGCTACACCTTC. As protein: CASSSGQGPANYGYTF.

The rearrangement links TRBV5-4 to TRBJ1-1; weak D call: TRBD1 (6 bases). Germline V CDR1 and CDR2: SGHNT, YYREEE (reference sequence). V dropped 2 bases and J dropped 1 base, with 12 bases sitting between them. The CDR3 loop spans 15 amino acids. The CDR3 sequence is CASSFYGQPNTEAFF. The CDR3 DNA reads TGTGCCAGCAGCTTCTACGGACAGCCGAACACTGAAGCTTTCTTT.

The chain combines TRBV4-3 with TRBJ2-3; TRBD2 might be the D (5 bases). Trimming left V 4 bases short and J 0 bases short, with 8 bases between. CDR1 is LGHNA, CDR2 YSLEER, per germline. There are 14 residues in the CDR3. The CDR3 DNA sequence: TGCGCCAGCAGCCCAGCGGCTAGCACAGATACGCAGTATTTT. Translation gives CASSPAASTDTQYF.

The V gene is TRBV7-2, the J gene TRBJ2-1; possible D gene TRBD2, 6 bases. V lost 5 bases, J lost 2 bases, and 16 bases lay in between. From germline, CDR1 is SGHTA and CDR2 FQGNSA. There are 16 residues in the CDR3. Here the CDR3 reads CASSPEPGVAYNEQFF. For the CDR3, the DNA is TGTGCCAGCAGCCCCGAGCCGGGGGTTGCCTACAATGAGCAGTTCTTC.

This clone was seen once. The J gene is TRBJ1-2, the V gene TRBV6-5; perhaps TRBD1 as D (5 bases). This CDR3 spans 14 amino acids. Trimming shortened V by 0 bases and J by 4 bases, and 9 bases separated the two germline ends. Germline CDR1 and CDR2: MNHEY and SVGAGI. CDR3 loop: CASSYSGGGYGYTF. CDR3 DNA sequence: TGTGCCAGCAGTTACTCGGGGGGAGGCTATGGCTACACCTTC.

The chain recombines TRBV7-9 with TRBJ2-7, with D possibly TRBD2 on 6 matching bases. The CDR3 sequence is 16 residues long. Germline CDR1 and CDR2: SEHNR and FQNEAQ (reference sequence). Between the trimmed V and J ends, which lost 1 base and 4 bases, there was a span of 17 bases. The CDR3 nucleotides are TGTGCCAGCAGCTTAGGCGGGACCCTGGAGGGGTACGAGCAGTACTTC. This translates into CASSLGGTLEGYEQYF.